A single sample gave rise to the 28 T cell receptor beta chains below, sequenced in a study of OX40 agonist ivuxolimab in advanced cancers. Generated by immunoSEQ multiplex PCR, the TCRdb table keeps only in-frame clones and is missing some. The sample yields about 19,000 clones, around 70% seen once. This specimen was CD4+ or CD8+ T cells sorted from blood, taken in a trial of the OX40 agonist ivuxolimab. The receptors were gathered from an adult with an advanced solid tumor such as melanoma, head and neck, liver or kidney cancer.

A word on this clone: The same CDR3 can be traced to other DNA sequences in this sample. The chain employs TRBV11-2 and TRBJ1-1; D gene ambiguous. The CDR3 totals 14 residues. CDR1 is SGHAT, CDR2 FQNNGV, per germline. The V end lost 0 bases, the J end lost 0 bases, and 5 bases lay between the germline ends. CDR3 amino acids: CASSLEGLNTEAFF. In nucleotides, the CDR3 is TGTGCCAGCAGCTTAGAAGGCCTGAACACTGAAGCTTTCTTT.

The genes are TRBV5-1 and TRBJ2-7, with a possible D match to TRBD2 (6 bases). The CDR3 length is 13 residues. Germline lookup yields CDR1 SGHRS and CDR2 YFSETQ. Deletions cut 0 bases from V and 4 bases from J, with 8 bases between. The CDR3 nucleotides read TGCGCCAGCAGCTTGGGACTAGGATACGAGCAGTACTTC. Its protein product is CASSLGLGYEQYF.

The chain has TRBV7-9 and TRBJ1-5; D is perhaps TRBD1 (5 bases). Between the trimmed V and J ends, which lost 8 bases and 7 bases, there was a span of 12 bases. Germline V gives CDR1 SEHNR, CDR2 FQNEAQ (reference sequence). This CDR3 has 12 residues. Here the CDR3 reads CASSDGGQPQHF. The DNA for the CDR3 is TGTGCCAGCTCCGATGGGGGGCAGCCCCAGCATTTT.

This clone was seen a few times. CDR3 DNA sequence: TGTGCCAGCAGCTTAGCGCTGGCAGGGTCCCCCGAGAAACTGTTTTTT. It translates to CASSLALAGSPEKLFF. The chain has TRBV7-9 and TRBJ1-4, with D possibly being TRBD1 (5 bases). Germline CDR1 SEHNR, CDR2 FQNEAQ (reference sequence). CDR3 length equals 16 residues. V lost 0 bases, J lost 11 bases, and 19 bases lay in between.

CDR3 loop: CASSFRTSGFEGGELFF. The CDR3 DNA reads TGTGCCAGCAGCTTTAGGACTAGCGGCTTCGAAGGCGGGGAGCTGTTTTTT. The chain joins TRBV7-8 to TRBJ2-2, with 10 bases aligning to TRBD2. Germline V gene sequence: CDR1 SGHVS, CDR2 FQNEAQ. V gave up 3 bases and J gave up 7 bases; unmatched junction bases: 11. The CDR3 has 17 amino acids.

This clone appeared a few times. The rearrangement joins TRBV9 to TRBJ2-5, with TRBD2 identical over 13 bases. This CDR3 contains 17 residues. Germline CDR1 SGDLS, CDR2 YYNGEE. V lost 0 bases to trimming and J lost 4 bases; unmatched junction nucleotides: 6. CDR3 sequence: CASSVGQLAGGGETQYF. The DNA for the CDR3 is TGTGCCAGCAGCGTAGGGCAACTAGCGGGAGGGGGAGAGACCCAGTACTTC.

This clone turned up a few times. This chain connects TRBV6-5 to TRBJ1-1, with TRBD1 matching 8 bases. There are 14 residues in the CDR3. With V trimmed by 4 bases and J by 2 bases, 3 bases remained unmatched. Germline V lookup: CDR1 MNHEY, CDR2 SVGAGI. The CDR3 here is CASSSGTGNTEAFF. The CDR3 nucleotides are TGTGCCAGCAGTTCCGGGACAGGTAACACTGAAGCTTTCTTT.

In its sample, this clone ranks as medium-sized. This CDR3 reads CAISEGTGGDEQYF. CDR3 DNA: TGTGCCATCAGTGAGGGGACAGGGGGCGATGAGCAGTACTTC. The chain has TRBV10-3 and TRBJ2-7; 12 bases fit TRBD1. The CDR3 has 14 amino acids. The germline V gene has CDR1 ENHRY and CDR2 SYGVKD. V trimming: 2 bases; J trimming: 7 bases; junction bases outside the gene matches: 3.

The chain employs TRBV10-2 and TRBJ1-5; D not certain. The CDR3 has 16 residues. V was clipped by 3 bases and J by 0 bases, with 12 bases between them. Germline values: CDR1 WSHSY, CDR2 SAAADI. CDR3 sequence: CASSEVDTYSNQPQHF. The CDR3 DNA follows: TGCGCCAGCAGTGAAGTCGACACTTATAGCAATCAGCCCCAGCATTTT.

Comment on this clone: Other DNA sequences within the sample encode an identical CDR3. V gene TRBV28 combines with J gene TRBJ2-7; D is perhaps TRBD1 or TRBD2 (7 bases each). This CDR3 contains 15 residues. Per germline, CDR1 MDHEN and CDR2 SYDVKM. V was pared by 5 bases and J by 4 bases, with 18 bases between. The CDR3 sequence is CASSVGPGGVYEQYF. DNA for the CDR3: TGTGCCAGCAGTGTCGGCCCAGGGGGGGTGTACGAGCAGTACTTC. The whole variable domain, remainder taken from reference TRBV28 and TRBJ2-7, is DVKVTQSSRYLVKRTGEKVFLECVQDMDHENMFWYRQDPGLGLRLIYFSYDVKMKEKGDIPEGYSVSREKKERFSLILESASTNQTSMYLCASSVGPGGVYEQYFGPGTRLTVT.

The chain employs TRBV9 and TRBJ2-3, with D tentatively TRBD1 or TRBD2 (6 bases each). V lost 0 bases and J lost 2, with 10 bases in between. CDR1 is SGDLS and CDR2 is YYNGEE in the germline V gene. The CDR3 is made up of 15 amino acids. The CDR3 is CASSVEGGSTDTQYF. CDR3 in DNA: TGTGCCAGCAGCGTAGAGGGGGGATCCACAGATACGCAGTATTTT.

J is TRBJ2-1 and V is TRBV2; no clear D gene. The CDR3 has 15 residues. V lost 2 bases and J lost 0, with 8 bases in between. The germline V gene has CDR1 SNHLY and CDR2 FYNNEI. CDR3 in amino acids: CASSEKSFSYNEQFF. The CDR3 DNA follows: TGTGCCAGCAGTGAAAAGTCTTTCTCCTACAATGAGCAGTTCTTC.

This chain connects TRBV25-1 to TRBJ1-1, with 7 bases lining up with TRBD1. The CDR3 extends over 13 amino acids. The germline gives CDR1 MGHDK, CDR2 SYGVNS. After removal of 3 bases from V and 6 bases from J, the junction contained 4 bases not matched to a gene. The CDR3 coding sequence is TGTGCCAGCAGTGACGTCGGACAGGCTGAAGCTTTCTTT. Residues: CASSDVGQAEAFF.

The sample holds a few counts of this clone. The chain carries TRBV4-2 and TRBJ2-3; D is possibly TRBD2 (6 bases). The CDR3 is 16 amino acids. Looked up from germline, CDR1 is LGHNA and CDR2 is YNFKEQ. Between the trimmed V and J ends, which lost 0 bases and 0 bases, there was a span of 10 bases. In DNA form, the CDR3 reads TGTGCCAGCAGCCAAGAAGTAGCGGTGAGCACAGATACGCAGTATTTT. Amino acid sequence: CASSQEVAVSTDTQYF.

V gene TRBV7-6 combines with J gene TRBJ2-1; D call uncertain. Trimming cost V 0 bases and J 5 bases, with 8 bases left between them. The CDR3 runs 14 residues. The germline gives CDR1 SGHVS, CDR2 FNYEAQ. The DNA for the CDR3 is TGTGCCAGCAGCTTAGCAGGTCTGGACAATGAGCAGTTCTTC. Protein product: CASSLAGLDNEQFF.

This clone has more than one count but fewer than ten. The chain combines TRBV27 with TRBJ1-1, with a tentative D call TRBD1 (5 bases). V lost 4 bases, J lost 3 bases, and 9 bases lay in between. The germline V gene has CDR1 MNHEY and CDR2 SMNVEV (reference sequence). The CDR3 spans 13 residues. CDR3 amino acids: CASSSGGHTEAFF. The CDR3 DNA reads TGTGCCAGCAGTTCCGGGGGACACACTGAAGCTTTCTTT.

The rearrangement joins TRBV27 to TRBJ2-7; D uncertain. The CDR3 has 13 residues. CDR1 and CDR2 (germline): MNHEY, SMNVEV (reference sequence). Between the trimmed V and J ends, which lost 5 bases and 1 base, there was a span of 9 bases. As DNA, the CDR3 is TGTGCCAGCAGTCTGCAGAAATCCTACGAGCAGTACTTC. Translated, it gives CASSLQKSYEQYF.

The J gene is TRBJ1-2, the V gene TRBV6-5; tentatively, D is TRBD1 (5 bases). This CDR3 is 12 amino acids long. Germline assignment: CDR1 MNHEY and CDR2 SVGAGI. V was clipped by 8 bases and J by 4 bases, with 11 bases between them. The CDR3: CASWRGGYGYTF. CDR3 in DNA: TGTGCCAGCTGGAGGGGCGGCTATGGCTACACCTTC.

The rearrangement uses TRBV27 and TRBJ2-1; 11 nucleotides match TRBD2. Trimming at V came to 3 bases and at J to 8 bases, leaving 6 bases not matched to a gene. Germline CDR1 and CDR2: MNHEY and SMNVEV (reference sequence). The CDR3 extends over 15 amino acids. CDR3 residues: CASSFGLAGGYEQFF. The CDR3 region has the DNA TGTGCCAGCAGTTTCGGGCTAGCGGGAGGATATGAGCAGTTCTTC.

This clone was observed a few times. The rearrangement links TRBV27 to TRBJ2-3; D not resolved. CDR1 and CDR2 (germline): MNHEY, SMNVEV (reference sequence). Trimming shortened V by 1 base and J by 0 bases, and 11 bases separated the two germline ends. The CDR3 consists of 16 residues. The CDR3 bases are TGTGCCAGCAGTTTATTCGCCGGGCCTAGCACAGATACGCAGTATTTT. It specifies CASSLFAGPSTDTQYF.

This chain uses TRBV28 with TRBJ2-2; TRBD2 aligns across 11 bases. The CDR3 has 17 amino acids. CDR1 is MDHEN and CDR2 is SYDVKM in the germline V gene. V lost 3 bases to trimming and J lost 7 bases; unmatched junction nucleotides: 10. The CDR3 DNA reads TGTGCCAGCAGTTTCCCCGGAACTAGCGGGAGTTACGGGGAGCTGTTTTTT. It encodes CASSFPGTSGSYGELFF. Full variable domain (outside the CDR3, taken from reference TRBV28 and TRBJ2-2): DVKVTQSSRYLVKRTGEKVFLECVQDMDHENMFWYRQDPGLGLRLIYFSYDVKMKEKGDIPEGYSVSREKKERFSLILESASTNQTSMYLCASSFPGTSGSYGELFFGEGSRLTVL.

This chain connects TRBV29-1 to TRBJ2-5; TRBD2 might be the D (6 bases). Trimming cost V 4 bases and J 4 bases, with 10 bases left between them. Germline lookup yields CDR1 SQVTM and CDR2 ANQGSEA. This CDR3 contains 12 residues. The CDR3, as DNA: TGCAGCGTTGTGTTGGGAGGAGAGACCCAGTACTTC. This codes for CSVVLGGETQYF.

The CDR3 region is CASSRLAGEETQYF. The CDR3 DNA reads as TGTGCCAGCTCGCGACTAGCGGGAGAAGAGACCCAGTACTTC. The chain combines TRBV18 with TRBJ2-5; 12 positions agree with TRBD2. The CDR3 sequence is 14 residues long. Trimming at V came to 6 bases and at J to 3 bases, leaving 2 bases not matched to a gene. CDR1 and CDR2 (germline): KGHSH, LQKENI.

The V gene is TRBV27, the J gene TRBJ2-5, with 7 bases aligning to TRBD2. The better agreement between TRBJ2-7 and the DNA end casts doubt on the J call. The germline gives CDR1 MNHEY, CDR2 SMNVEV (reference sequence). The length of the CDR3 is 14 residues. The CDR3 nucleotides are TGTGCCAGCAGTTTATCTGGGGGGGTCTACGAGCAGTACTTC. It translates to CASSLSGGVYEQYF.

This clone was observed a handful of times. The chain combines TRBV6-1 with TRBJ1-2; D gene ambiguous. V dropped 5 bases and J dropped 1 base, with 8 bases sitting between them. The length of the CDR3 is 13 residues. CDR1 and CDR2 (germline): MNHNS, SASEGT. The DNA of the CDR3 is TGTGCCAGCAGTTCTCAATATAACTATGGCTACACCTTC. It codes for CASSSQYNYGYTF.

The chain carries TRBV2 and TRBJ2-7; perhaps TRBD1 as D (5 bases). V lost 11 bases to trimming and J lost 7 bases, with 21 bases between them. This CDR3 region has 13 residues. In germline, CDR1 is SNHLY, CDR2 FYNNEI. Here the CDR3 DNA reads TGTGCCTCAGCAGTGAATCAGGGCTGGGAGCAGTACTTC. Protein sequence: CASAVNQGWEQYF.

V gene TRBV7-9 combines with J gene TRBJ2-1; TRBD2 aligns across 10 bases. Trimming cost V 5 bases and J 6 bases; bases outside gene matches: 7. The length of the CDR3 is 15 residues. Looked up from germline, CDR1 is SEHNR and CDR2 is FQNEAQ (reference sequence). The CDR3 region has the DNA TGTGCCAGCAGCCCGAAGGCTAGCGGGAGCAATGAGCAGTTCTTC. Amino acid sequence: CASSPKASGSNEQFF.

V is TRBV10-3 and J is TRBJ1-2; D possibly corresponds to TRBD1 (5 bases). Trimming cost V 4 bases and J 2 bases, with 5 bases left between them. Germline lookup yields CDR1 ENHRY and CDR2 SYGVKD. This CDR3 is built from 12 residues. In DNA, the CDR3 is TGTGCCATCAGTGGGGACAACTATGGCTACACCTTC. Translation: CAISGDNYGYTF.